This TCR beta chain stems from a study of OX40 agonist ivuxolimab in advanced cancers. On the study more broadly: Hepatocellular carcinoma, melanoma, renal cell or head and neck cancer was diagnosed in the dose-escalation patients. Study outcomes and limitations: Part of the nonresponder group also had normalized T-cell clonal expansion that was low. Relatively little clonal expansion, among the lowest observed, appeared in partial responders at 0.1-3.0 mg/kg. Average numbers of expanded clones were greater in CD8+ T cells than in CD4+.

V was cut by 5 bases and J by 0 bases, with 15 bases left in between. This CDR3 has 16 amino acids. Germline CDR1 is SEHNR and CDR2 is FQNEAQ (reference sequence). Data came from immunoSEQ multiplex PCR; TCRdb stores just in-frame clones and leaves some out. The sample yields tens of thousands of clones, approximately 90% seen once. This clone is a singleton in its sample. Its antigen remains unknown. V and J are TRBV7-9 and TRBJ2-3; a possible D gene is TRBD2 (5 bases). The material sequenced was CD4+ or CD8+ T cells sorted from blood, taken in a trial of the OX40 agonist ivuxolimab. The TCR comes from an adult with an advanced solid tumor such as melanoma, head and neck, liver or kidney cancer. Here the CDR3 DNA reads TGTGCCAGCAGCCCGCGGGCAGGAGAGAGCACAGATACGCAGTATTTT. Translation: CASSPRAGESTDTQYF.